What follows is one T cell receptor (beta chain) and its context. Its target is not known. The assay was immunoSEQ multiplex PCR, and TCRdb's table has in-frame clones only and misses some. Counted here are 5,000 to 8,000 clones, 90% occurring once; the ten biggest clones make up around 2.8%. The data are from a study of T cells and Merkel cell carcinoma outcomes. General study points: Repertoire plus T-cell density reportedly predicted Merkel cell carcinoma outcomes.

This CDR3 has 15 amino acids. Trimming took 1 base from V and 3 from J, leaving 11 bases between them. Germline V CDR1 and CDR2: SGHKS, YYEKEE (reference sequence). This chain links TRBV5-5 with TRBJ1-3; D is possibly TRBD1 (6 bases). The sequenced sample consisted of tumor tissue from Merkel cell carcinoma. This TCR was sampled from a human donor with Merkel cell carcinoma. For the CDR3, the DNA is TGTGCCAGCAGCTTGATGGGGGGCAATGGAAACACCATATATTTT. Translation: CASSLMGGNGNTIYF.